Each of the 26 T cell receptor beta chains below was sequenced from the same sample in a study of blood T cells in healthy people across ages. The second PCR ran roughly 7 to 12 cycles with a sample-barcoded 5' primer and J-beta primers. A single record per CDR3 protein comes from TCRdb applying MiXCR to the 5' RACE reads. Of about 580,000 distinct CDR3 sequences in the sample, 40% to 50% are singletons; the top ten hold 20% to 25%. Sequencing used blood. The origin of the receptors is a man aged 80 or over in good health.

This CDR3 reads CASSQGRSYNEQFF. The CDR3 nucleotides read TGTGCCAGCAGCCAGGGACGCTCCTACAATGAGCAGTTCTTC. The rearrangement links TRBV3-1 to TRBJ2-1; D may be TRBD1 or TRBD2 (5 bases each). CDR1 is LGHDT, CDR2 YNNKEL, per germline (reference sequence). V lost 3 bases, J lost 0 bases, and 6 bases lay in between. This CDR3 spans 14 amino acids.

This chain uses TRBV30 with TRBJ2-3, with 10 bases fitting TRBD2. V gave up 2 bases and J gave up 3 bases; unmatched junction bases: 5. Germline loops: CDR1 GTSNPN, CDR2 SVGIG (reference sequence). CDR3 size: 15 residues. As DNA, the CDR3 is TGTGCCTGGAGTCTCCCTAGCGGGGGTACAGATACGCAGTATTTT. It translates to CAWSLPSGGTDTQYF.

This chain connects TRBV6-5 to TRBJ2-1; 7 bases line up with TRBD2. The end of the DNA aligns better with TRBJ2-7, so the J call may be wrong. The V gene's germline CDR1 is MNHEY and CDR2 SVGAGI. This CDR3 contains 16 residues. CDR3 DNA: TGTGCCAGCAGTTCGGGAGGACTTAGACCCTCCAATGAGCAGTACTTC. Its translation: CASSSGGLRPSNEQYF.

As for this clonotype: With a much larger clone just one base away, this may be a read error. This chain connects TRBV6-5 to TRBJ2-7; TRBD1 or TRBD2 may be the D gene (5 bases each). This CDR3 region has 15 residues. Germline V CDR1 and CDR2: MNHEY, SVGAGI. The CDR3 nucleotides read TGTGCCAGCAGTTACTCGATGACAGAAGACTACGGGCAGTACTTC. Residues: CASSYSMTEDYGQYF.

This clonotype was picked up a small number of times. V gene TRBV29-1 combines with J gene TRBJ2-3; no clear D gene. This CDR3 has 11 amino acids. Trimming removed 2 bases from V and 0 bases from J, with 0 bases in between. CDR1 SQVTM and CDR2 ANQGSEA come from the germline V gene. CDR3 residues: CSVESTDTQYF. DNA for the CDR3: TGCAGCGTTGAAAGCACAGATACGCAGTATTTT.

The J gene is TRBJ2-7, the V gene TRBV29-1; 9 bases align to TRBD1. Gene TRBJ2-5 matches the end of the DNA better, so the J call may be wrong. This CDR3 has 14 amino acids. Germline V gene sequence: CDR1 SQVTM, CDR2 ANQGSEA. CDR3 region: CSVDNRGLRETQYF. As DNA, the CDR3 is TGCAGCGTAGATAACAGGGGGCTGAGAGAGACCCAGTACTTC.

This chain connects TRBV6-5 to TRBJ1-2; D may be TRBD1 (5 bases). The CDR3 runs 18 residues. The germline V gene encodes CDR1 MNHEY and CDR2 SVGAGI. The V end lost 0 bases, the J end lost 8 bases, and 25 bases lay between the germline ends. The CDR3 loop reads CASSYSGRLALGPQGYTF. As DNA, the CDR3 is TGTGCCAGCAGTTACTCGGGACGGCTAGCCCTGGGTCCTCAGGGCTACACCTTC.

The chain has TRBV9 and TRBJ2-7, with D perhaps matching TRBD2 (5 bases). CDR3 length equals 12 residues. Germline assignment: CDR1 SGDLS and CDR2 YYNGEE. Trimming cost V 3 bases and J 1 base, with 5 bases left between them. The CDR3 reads CASSGESYEQYF. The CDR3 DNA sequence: TGTGCCAGCAGCGGGGAGTCCTACGAGCAGTACTTC.

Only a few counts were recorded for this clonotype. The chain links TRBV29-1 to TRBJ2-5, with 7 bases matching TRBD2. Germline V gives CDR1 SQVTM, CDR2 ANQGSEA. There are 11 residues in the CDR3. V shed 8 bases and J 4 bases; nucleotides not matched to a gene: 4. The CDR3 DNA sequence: TGCAGCACCCGCGGGGGAGAGACCCAGTACTTC. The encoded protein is CSTRGGETQYF.

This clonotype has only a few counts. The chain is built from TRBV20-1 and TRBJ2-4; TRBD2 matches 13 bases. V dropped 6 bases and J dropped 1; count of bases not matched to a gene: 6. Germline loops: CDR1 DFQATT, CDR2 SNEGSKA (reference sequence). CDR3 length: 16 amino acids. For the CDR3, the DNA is TGCAGTGCCAGGACTAGCGGGAGCTCGGCCAAAAACATTCAGTACTTC. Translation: CSARTSGSSAKNIQYF.

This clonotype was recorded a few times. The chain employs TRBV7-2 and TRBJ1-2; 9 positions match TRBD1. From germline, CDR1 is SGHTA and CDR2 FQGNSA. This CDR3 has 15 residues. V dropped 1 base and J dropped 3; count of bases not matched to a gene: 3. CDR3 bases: TGTGCCAGCAGCTTAGGAACAGGGGGCGACTATGGCTACACCTTC. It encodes CASSLGTGGDYGYTF.

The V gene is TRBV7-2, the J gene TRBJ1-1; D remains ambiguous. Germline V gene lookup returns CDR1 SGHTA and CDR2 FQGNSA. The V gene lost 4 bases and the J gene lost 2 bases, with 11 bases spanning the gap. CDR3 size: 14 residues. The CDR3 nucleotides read TGTGCCAGCAGCTCTCGGGCCCTAAACACTGAAGCTTTCTTT. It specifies CASSSRALNTEAFF.

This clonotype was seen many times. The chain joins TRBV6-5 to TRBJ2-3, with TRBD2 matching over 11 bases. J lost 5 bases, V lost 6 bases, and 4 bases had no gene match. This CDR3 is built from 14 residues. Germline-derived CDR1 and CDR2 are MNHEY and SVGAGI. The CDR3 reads CASSTSGGGDTQYF. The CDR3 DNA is TGTGCCAGCAGCACTAGCGGGGGTGGAGATACGCAGTATTTT.

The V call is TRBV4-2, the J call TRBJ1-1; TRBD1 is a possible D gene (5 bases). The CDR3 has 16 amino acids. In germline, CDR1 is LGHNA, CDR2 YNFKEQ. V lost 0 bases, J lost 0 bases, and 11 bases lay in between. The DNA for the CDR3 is TGTGCCAGCAGCCAAGAAAGGCCAGGGATGAACACTGAAGCTTTCTTT. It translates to CASSQERPGMNTEAFF.

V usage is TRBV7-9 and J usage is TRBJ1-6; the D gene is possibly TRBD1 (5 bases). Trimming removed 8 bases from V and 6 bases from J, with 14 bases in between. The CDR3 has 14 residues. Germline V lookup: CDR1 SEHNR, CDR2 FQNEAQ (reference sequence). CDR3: CASGPGTGNSPLHF. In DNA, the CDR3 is TGTGCCAGCGGTCCCGGGACGGGTAATTCACCCCTCCACTTT.

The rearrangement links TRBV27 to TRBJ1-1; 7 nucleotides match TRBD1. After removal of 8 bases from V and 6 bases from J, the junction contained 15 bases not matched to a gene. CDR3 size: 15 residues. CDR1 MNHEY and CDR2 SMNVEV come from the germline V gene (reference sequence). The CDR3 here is CASQTDRVRGAEAFF. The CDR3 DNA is TGTGCCAGCCAGACTGACAGGGTGCGGGGCGCTGAAGCTTTCTTT.

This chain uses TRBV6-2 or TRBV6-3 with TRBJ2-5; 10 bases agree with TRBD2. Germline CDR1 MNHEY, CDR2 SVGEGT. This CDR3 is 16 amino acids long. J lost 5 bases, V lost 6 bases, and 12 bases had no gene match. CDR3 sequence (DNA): TGTGCCAGCAGAAGACTAGCGGGTCAGAATAGGGAGACCCAGTACTTC. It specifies CASRRLAGQNRETQYF.

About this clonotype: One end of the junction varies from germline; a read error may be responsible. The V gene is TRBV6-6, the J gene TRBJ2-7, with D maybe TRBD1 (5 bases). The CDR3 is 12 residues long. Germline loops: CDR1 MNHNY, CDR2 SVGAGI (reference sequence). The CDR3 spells CAGSSRVNEQYF. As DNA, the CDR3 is TGTGCCGGCAGTTCCAGGGTCAATGAGCAGTACTTC.

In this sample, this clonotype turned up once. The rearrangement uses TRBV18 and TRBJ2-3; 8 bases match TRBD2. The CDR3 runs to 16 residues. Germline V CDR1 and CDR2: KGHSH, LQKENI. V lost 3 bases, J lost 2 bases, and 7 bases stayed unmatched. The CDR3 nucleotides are TGTGCCAGCTCACCTTCCACTAGCGGATTCACAGATACGCAGTATTTT. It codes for CASSPSTSGFTDTQYF.

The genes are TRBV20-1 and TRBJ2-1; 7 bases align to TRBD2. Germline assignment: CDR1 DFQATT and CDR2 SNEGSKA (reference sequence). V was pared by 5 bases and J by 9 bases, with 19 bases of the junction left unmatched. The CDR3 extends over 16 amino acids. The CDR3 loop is CSAARVGEGEVGEQFF. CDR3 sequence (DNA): TGCAGTGCTGCCAGAGTGGGGGAGGGCGAAGTGGGTGAGCAGTTCTTC.

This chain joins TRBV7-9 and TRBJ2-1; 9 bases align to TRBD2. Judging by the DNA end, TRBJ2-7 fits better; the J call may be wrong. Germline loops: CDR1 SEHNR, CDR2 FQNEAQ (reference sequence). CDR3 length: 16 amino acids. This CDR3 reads CASSLVGGGAYNEQYF. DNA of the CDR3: TGTGCCAGCAGCTTAGTTGGCGGGGGGGCCTACAATGAGCAGTACTTC.

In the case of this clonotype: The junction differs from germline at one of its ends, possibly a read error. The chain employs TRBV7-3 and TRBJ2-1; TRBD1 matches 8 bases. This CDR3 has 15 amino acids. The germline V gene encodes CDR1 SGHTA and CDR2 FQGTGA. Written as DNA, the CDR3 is TGTGCCGGCAGCTTAAGTCAGGGGGCCTTCAATGAGCAGTTCTTC. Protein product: CAGSLSQGAFNEQFF.

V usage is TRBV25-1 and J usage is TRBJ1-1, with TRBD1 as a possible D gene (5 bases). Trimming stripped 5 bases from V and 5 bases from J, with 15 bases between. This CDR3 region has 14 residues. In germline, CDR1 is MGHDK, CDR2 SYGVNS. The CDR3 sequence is CASSTDSALTEAFF. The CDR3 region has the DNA TGTGCCAGCAGTACTGACAGTGCGTTGACTGAAGCTTTCTTT. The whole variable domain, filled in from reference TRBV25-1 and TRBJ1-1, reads EADIYQTPRYLVIGTGKKITLECSQTMGHDKMYWYQQDPGMELHLIHYSYGVNSTEKGDLSSESTVSRIRTEHFPLTLESARPSHTSQYLCASSTDSALTEAFFGQGTRLTVV.

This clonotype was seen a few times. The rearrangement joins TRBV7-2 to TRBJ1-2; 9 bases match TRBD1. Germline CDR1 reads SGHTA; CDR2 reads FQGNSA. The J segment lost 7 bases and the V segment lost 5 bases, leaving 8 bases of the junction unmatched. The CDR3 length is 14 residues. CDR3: CASSDLQGAFGYTF. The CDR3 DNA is TGTGCCAGCAGCGATCTACAGGGGGCGTTTGGCTACACCTTC. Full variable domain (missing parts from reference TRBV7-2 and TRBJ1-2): GAGVSQSPSNKVTEKGKDVELRCDPISGHTALYWYRQSLGQGLEFLIYFQGNSAPDKSGLPSDRFSAERTGGSVSTLTIQRTQQEDSAVYLCASSDLQGAFGYTFGSGTRLTVV.

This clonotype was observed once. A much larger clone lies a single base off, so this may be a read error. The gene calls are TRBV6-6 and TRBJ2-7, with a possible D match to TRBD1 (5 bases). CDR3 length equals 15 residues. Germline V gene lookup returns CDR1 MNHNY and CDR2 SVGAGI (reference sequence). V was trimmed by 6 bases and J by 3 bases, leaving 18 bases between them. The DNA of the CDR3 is TGTGCCAGCAGCCCCTATGGCCAGGGCAACTACGAGCAGTACTTC. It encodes CASSPYGQGNYEQYF.

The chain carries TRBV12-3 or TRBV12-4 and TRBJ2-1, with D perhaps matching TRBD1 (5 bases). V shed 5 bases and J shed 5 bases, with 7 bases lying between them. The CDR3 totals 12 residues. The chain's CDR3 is CASSPRDNEQFF. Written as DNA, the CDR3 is TGTGCCAGCAGTCCCAGGGACAATGAGCAGTTCTTC.